The 10 T cell receptor beta chains listed next were all sequenced from one sample in a study of blood T cell repertoires in COVID-19. Produced via immunoSEQ multiplex PCR; TCRdb's table is partial and in-frame only. This table holds around 270,000 clones, around 89% found once. Sequencing used peripheral blood. The source is a man between 60 and 75 years old who had recovered from COVID-19.

The V gene is TRBV27, the J gene TRBJ2-7; a possible D gene is TRBD2 (5 bases). Germline V CDR1 and CDR2: MNHEY, SMNVEV (reference sequence). The V gene lost 4 bases and the J gene lost 4 bases, with 14 bases spanning the gap. CDR3 length: 14 amino acids. CDR3 nucleotides: TGTGCCAGCAGTTATACAACGGGGAATTACGAGCAGTACTTC. Its translation is CASSYTTGNYEQYF.

This clone was recorded a few times. This sequence joins TRBV6-1 and TRBJ1-3, with TRBD1 identical over 7 bases. Trimming took 3 bases from V and 4 from J; bases not matched to a gene: 9. The germline V gene has CDR1 MNHNS and CDR2 SASEGT. CDR3 length: 16 amino acids. CDR3 coding DNA: TGTGCCAGCAGTGACAACAGGGGTATTGGGGGAAACACCATATATTTT. This encodes CASSDNRGIGGNTIYF.

This chain's CDR3 is CASRRGPTAQETQYF. The CDR3 nucleotides are TGTGCCAGCAGAAGGGGTCCTACCGCCCAAGAGACCCAGTACTTC. The genes are TRBV3-1 (or the pseudogene TRBV3-2) and TRBJ2-5, with D tentatively TRBD1 (5 bases). Germline V gene data show CDR1 as LGHDT and CDR2 as YNNKEL (reference sequence). This CDR3 comprises 15 residues. V lost 6 bases and J lost 1, with 15 bases in between.

This rearrangement joins TRBV7-9 to TRBJ1-3; D gene uncertain. V was trimmed by 3 bases and J by 0 bases, leaving 12 bases between them. There are 16 residues in the CDR3. Germline V gene sequence: CDR1 SEHNR, CDR2 FQNEAQ (reference sequence). This CDR3 is CASSFGLPYSGNTIYF. For the CDR3, the DNA is TGTGCCAGCAGCTTTGGGCTGCCTTACTCTGGAAACACCATATATTTT. Together with reference TRBV7-9 and TRBJ1-3, the CDR3 gives the full variable domain: DTGVSQNPRHKITKRGQNVTFRCDPISEHNRLYWYRQTLGQGPEFLTYFQNEAQLEKSRLLSDRFSAERPKGSFSTLEIQRTEQGDSAMYLCASSFGLPYSGNTIYFGEGSWLTVV.

The sample holds a few counts of this clone. The CDR3 DNA reads as TGTGCCAGCAGCTCAAATACAGGAGAAAAACTGTTTTTT. Its translation: CASSSNTGEKLFF. The rearrangement links TRBV9 to TRBJ1-4; a weak D match, TRBD1 (5 bases). Germline V gives CDR1 SGDLS, CDR2 YYNGEE. The CDR3 loop spans 13 amino acids. With 4 bases removed from V and 8 bases from J, the gap between germline ends came to 12 bases.

The chain links TRBV19 to TRBJ1-5, with D possibly TRBD1 on 5 matching bases. In germline, CDR1 is LNHDA, CDR2 SQIVND (reference sequence). The CDR3 loop spans 14 amino acids. V dropped 3 bases and J dropped 9 bases, with 15 bases sitting between them. CDR3 protein: CASSITGYQGPQHF. Here the CDR3 DNA reads TGTGCCAGTAGTATCACCGGGTACCAGGGGCCCCAGCATTTT.

J is TRBJ2-7 and V is TRBV2; 11 nucleotides match TRBD1. Trimming removed 4 bases from V and 5 bases from J; junction bases left unmatched: 7. Germline loops: CDR1 SNHLY, CDR2 FYNNEI. CDR3 length: 15 amino acids. The CDR3 reads CASSATGTGGDEQYF. The CDR3 DNA is TGTGCCAGCAGTGCAACCGGGACAGGGGGTGACGAGCAGTACTTC.

The chain employs TRBV6-5 and TRBJ2-3, with 9 bases matching TRBD1. The CDR3 is 15 amino acids. Germline CDR1 reads MNHEY; CDR2 reads SVGAGI. J was trimmed by 4 bases and V by 6 bases; bases with no gene match: 8. CDR3 loop: CASRSIGTGPDTQYF. The DNA of the CDR3 is TGTGCCAGCAGAAGTATAGGGACAGGGCCAGATACGCAGTATTTT.

The chain couples TRBV30 to TRBJ1-3, with D hard to call. Trimming removed 0 bases from V and 4 bases from J, with 7 bases in between. This CDR3 has 13 residues. In germline, CDR1 is GTSNPN, CDR2 SVGIG (reference sequence). CDR3 in DNA: TGTGCCTGGAGTGTATCCGAGGGAAACACCATATATTTT. Its protein product is CAWSVSEGNTIYF.

The chain employs TRBV6-4 and TRBJ2-1; no clear D gene. V was pared by 2 bases and J by 0 bases, with 8 bases between. Germline loops: CDR1 MRHNA, CDR2 SNTAGT. The CDR3 has 15 amino acids. The CDR3 region has the DNA TGTGCCAGCAGTGACCCGGTAAGCTCCTACAATGAGCAGTTCTTC. Protein: CASSDPVSSYNEQFF.